This T cell receptor (beta chain) was identified in a study of blood T cell repertoires in COVID-19 (dated by TCRdb to about 2020). Looking at the study overall: Samples covering the acute and convalescent phases of COVID-19 were provided by collaborators in the United States, Italy and Spain. The prospective study material was composed of cDNA or gDNA derived from T cells, B-cell-depleted T cells, or PBMCs. The dataset comprised deeply sampled blood TCRbeta repertoires from subjects exposed to, actively infected with, or recovered from COVID-19. The repertoires were made available in a free public database intended to serve as a resource for research on the immune response to SARS-CoV-2. The samples were drawn from the first 160 participants of the ongoing ImmuneRACE study and from over a thousand subjects provided by 6 global collaborators. Sample metadata almost always included a de-identified subject ID, COVID-19 status, age in years and sex. HLA class I and class II types, where available, came from metadata supplied by the sample provider rather than from assay-based typing.

Points the paper makes about the study in general: How much clinical and demographic metadata was included differed by source and by participant, and the metadata was provided uncurated.

Enrolling through a virtual design, the prospective study's participants ranged in age from roughly 18 to 89 years and lived across 24 United States geographic areas. In the prospective study, participants were assigned to cohorts based on the clinical history participants reported in a screening survey and a study questionnaire. Each participant in the prospective study had whole blood, serum and a nasopharyngeal or oropharyngeal swab collected by mobile phlebotomists. Prospective study participants could optionally give additional blood draws and questionnaires over an approximately two-month period. Before DNA extraction, blood samples from the prospective study were shipped at room temperature or frozen. Worth noting for this clone: The specificity of this receptor is unknown. Base qualities are missing; no much larger clone stands one base away.

TCRbeta CDR3 regions were amplified from genomic DNA by means of the immunoSEQ Assay, a bias-controlled multiplex PCR. The authors' analysis ran thus. The number of nucleated cells in each sample was estimated from the amplification of reference gene primers within the assay. Sequence reads were collapsed and filtered to measure the absolute abundance of every unique TCRbeta CDR3 rearrangement. Productive Simpson clonality was computed per sample as the square root of Simpson's diversity index over productive rearrangements. This immuneACCESS table, as held by TCRdb, lists in-frame sequences with V and J called but not all clones. Of the missing ones, under half trace to an unresolved V gene in checked studies; the others have no known cause. D and trimming were read from the DNA, whereas the V and J calls and clone size are those reported in that table. The sample table lists some 150,000 clones, 88% of them with a count of one. 0.95% to 1.5% of the sample is in the top ten clones.

The specimen sequenced was PBMCs or T cells enriched from blood (not recorded which). The clonotype originates from a woman aged 30 to 39 with acute COVID-19.

The DNA sequence is as follows: TGCGCCAGCAGCTTGAGGACAGGGGATTCTGAAAAACTGTTTTTT. This encodes CASSLRTGDSEKLFF. The chain is encoded by TRBV5-1 joined to TRBJ1-4, with 9 bases matching TRBD1. The germline V gene provides CDR1 SGHRS and CDR2 YFSETQ. The CDR3, from cysteine to phenylalanine, totals 15 residues. Only the CDR3 DNA is retained, 45 bases long and in frame from the first base. V and J are trimmed by 1 base and 7 bases, and the gene matches miss 5 bases of the junction.